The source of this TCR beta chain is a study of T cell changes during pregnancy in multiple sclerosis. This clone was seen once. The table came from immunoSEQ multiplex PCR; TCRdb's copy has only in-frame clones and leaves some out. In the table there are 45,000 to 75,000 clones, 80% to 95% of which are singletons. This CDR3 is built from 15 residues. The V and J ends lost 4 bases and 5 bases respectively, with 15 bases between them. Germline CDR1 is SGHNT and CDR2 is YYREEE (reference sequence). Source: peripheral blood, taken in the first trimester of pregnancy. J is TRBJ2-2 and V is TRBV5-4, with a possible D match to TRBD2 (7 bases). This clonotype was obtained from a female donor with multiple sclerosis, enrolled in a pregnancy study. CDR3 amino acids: CASSPAGGLTGELFF. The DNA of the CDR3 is TGTGCCAGCAGCCCGGCCGGGGGGCTAACCGGGGAGCTGTTTTTT.